The clone carrying this TCR beta chain was seen only a few times. The target antigen is unknown. A universal primer site was incorporated via template switching, and the cDNA contained unique molecular identifiers. TCRdb re-called the 5' RACE reads through MiXCR, storing one row per CDR3 protein. The sample consists of about 530,000 distinct CDR3 sequences, roughly 15% of them appearing once. Trimming pared 5 bases from V and 9 bases from J, leaving 14 bases between. The CDR3 loop spans 13 amino acids. These data come from a study of identical twins. General study points: Abundant beta clonotypes from cord blood had fewer insertions, unlike memory repertoires, which showed none.

These same data were also listed under a study on yellow fever vaccine responses in identical twins.

Material: CD4+ T cells sorted from blood. This TCR derives from a woman under 30 in good health. The chain is built from TRBV12-3 or TRBV12-4 and TRBJ2-1; tentative D call: TRBD1 (6 bases). The CDR3 region has the DNA TGTGCCAGCAGTAAAGCGACAGGCGGTGAGCAGTTCTTC. This codes for CASSKATGGEQFF.